This T cell receptor (beta chain) was retrieved from a study of response to subunit inactivated influenza vaccine. This clonotype was seen ten or more times. Its antigen is undetermined. TCRdb used MiXCR to reprocess the RT-PCR reads, holding one entry per CDR3 protein. The sample records about 520,000 distinct CDR3 sequences, approximately 11% being singletons. In germline, CDR1 is SQVTM, CDR2 ANQGSEA. The V end lost 2 bases, the J end lost 5 bases, and 7 bases lay between the germline ends. CDR3 size: 11 residues. Study-wide results and limits: Only a handful of new T cells, the authors suggested, are recruited with each seasonal influenza vaccination.

The receptor was isolated from a man aged 50 to 60 who received an inactivated influenza vaccine. The chain has TRBV29-1 and TRBJ2-7; D may be TRBD1 or TRBD2 (5 bases each). This sample comprised PBMCs from blood, obtained roughly 6 weeks after vaccination. CDR3 nucleotides: TGCAGCGTTGAATTGGGGGACGAGCAGTACTTC. It yields the protein CSVELGDEQYF.